Listed below are T cell receptor beta chains from one sample, sequenced in a study of graft-versus-host responses after intestinal transplantation. TCRdb keeps only in-frame clones here, not all; method: immunoSEQ multiplex PCR. The data show around 33,000 clones, around 94% seen once. The specimen comprised PBMCs, sampled 16 days after intestinal transplant. The receptor source for this set is a human patient who received an intestinal transplant, so some T cells may come from the graft donor. The CDR3 runs from the conserved cysteine through the conserved F or W. Each record gives: V gene, D gene, clone size, J gene, CDR3 DNA, CDR3 protein. D genes are given only for firm matches. Some rows have no size entry. The others give once, few or many, or a class for an expanded clone.

TRBV6-1	-	-	TRBJ2-5	TGTACCACGGCACTAGGGACCCAGTACTTC	CTTALGTQYF
TRBV10-3	TRBD2	-	TRBJ2-3	TGTGCCATCAGGAAGGGACTAGCGGACACAGATACGCAGTATTTT	CAIRKGLADTDTQYF
TRBV10-3	TRBD1	-	TRBJ2-7	TGTGCCATCAGACCGACAGGGGGCGGCTACGAGCAGTACTTC	CAIRPTGGGYEQYF
TRBV9	TRBD2	-	TRBJ2-3	TGTGCCAGCAGACCGGTGGGACTAGCGGAAGATACGCAGTATTTT	CASRPVGLAEDTQYF
TRBV5-8	-	-	TRBJ1-3	TGTGCCAGCAGCCAGGGTTCCATTGGGCTCATGGACACCATATATTTT	CASSQGSIGLMDTIYF
TRBV2	TRBD1	once	TRBJ1-4	TGTGCCAGCAGCGCACAGGGGGCAACTAATGAAAAACTGTTTTTT	CASSAQGATNEKLFF
TRBV29-1	-	once	TRBJ2-3	TGCAGCGTTGCCTCCCGGTCGGATACGCAGTACTTT	CSVASRSDTQYF
TRBV12-5	-	-	TRBJ1-2	TGTGCTAGTGGTACAGAACGGTATTCGGGCGGCTACACCTTC	CASGTERYSGGYTF
TRBV27	-	-	TRBJ1-6	TGTGCCAGCAGTTTATCCGGGGGCACCCCTAATTCACCCCTCCACTTT	CASSLSGGTPNSPLHF
TRBV6-9	TRBD1	-	TRBJ2-2	TGTGCCAGCAGTCTTGGGACAGGGGTCACCGGGGAGCTGTTTTTT	CASSLGTGVTGELFF
TRBV27	-	-	TRBJ2-1	TGTGCCAGCAGTTTCCTCGGGGATGAGCAGTTCTTC	CASSFLGDEQFF
TRBV30	TRBD1	once	TRBJ1-5	TGTGCCTGGAGTTCAGGGGGAGATCAGCCCCAGCATTTT	CAWSSGGDQPQHF
TRBV7-9	-	-	TRBJ1-2	TGTGCCAGCAGCCCCGGAGCAGGGCTTAACTATGGCTACACCTTC	CASSPGAGLNYGYTF
TRBV5-1	TRBD2	-	TRBJ2-1	TGCGCCAGCAGCTTGGTGCCCCCAGCGGGAGGGTTCTACAATGAGCAGTTCTTC	CASSLVPPAGGFYNEQFF
TRBV30	-	-	TRBJ2-1	TGTGCCTGCCCAATCAGGGGCGTTGAGCAGTTCTTC	CACPIRGVEQFF
TRBV5-1	-	-	TRBJ2-5	TGCGCCAGCAGCTTGGTCGGCAGGGATAGCGAGACCCAGTACTTC	CASSLVGRDSETQYF
TRBV5-6	TRBD1	-	TRBJ2-1	TGTGCCAGCAGCATTACGACAGGGGGCGGGAATGAGCAGTTCTTC	CASSITTGGGNEQFF
TRBV5-6	TRBD2	-	TRBJ2-7	TGTGCCAGCAGGGTGGTAGCGGGCTTCTCGGGCGAGCAGTACTTC	CASRVVAGFSGEQYF
TRBV7-3	-	-	TRBJ1-2	TGTGCCAGCAGCTTAAGGCCAGCTAACTATGGCTACACCTTC	CASSLRPANYGYTF
TRBV6-4	-	-	TRBJ2-3	TGTGCCAGCAGTGAGGACACAGGGGGGGGGACAGATACGCAGTATTTT	CASSEDTGGGTDTQYF
TRBV19	TRBD2	-	TRBJ2-1	TGTGCCAGTAGTGTCTTAGCGGGAGCGGTCAATGAGCAGTTCTTC	CASSVLAGAVNEQFF
TRBV15	TRBD1	-	TRBJ1-1	TGTGCCACCAGCAGTCGACAGGGGTGGACTGAAGCTTTCTTT	CATSSRQGWTEAFF
TRBV29-1	-	-	TRBJ2-1	TGCAGCGTTGCTTTTATGGGTGAGCAGTTCTTC	CSVAFMGEQFF
TRBV27	TRBD2	-	TRBJ2-7	TGTGCCAGCAGTTTCGGACTAGCGGCCGACGAGCAGTACTTC	CASSFGLAADEQYF
TRBV6-5	-	-	TRBJ1-2	TGTGCCAGCAGTACAGTGGACAGAAACTATGGCTACACCTTC	CASSTVDRNYGYTF
TRBV28	TRBD2	-	TRBJ2-1	TGTGCCAGCAGTTTTCCTGATCAACCGGGACTAGCGGTCGACCTGAGCTCCTACAATGAGCAGTTCTTC	CASSFPDQPGLAVDLSSYNEQFF
TRBV28	TRBD2	-	TRBJ2-7	TGTGCCAGCAGTTTAGGCCCCTCTAGCGGACGTTCCTACGAGCAGTACTTC	CASSLGPSSGRSYEQYF
TRBV4-2	TRBD2	-	TRBJ2-1	TGTGCCAGCAGCCAAGTTCTCAATGTAGCGGGAGACCCCTCCTACAATGAGCAGTTCTTC	CASSQVLNVAGDPSYNEQFF
TRBV5-1	-	-	TRBJ2-1	TGCGCCAGCAGCTTTTTGGGTGGGAGAAGGGTCCAGCTTTTGGATGAGCAGTTCTTC	CASSFLGGRRVQLLDEQFF
TRBV7-2	-	-	TRBJ2-6	TGTGCCAGCAGCCTAGTTTGCAGAGACGACAAAAGTCGGGCCAACGTCCTGACTTTC	CASSLVCRDDKSRANVLTF
TRBV10-3	-	-	TRBJ1-5	TGTGCCACCTCAAACGCGACAGAAGGCAATCAGCCCCAGCATTTT	CATSNATEGNQPQHF
TRBV10-3	-	-	TRBJ2-2	TGTGCCATCAGTGAGTCTAGGGGGAACACCGGGGAGCTGTTTTTT	CAISESRGNTGELFF
TRBV7-9	TRBD1	-	TRBJ1-1	TGTGCCAGCAGCCCTACAGGGGGCAGGAGCACTGAAGCTTTCTTT	CASSPTGGRSTEAFF
TRBV9	-	-	TRBJ1-1	TGTGCCAGCAGCGTAAGAGGTAATAGGAACACTGAAGCTTTCTTT	CASSVRGNRNTEAFF
TRBV21-1	-	-	TRBJ2-1	TGTGCCAGCACGGACAACCGGGCCTTGGGGTACAATGAGCAGTTCTTC	CASTDNRALGYNEQFF
TRBV27	TRBD1	-	TRBJ2-5	TGTGCCAGCAGTTTCGGACAGGGTGCGTTCCAAGAGACCCAGTACTTC	CASSFGQGAFQETQYF
TRBV19	TRBD1	-	TRBJ2-1	TGTGCCAGTAGTGCTCCGGGACAGGGCTACAATGAGCAGTTCTTC	CASSAPGQGYNEQFF
TRBV6-6	TRBD1	-	TRBJ1-2	TGTGCCAGCAGTTGGGGGGACAGGGTGAATGGTGGCTACACCTTC	CASSWGDRVNGGYTF
TRBV4-3	-	-	TRBJ2-7	TGCGCCAGCAGCCAAGGAGGGGGGTACGAGCAGTACTTC	CASSQGGGYEQYF
TRBV7-8	-	-	TRBJ1-5	TGTGCCAGCAGCTTAGTTCCAGGTTTTAATCAGCCCCAGCATTTT	CASSLVPGFNQPQHF
TRBV19	-	-	TRBJ2-7	TGTGCCAGTAGTCCACAGGGTCTTGGGTCTGAGGACGAGCAGTACTTC	CASSPQGLGSEDEQYF
TRBV2	TRBD1	once	TRBJ1-2	TGTGCCAGCAGTGCCCCGACAGGGGGCTTTGGCTACACCTTC	CASSAPTGGFGYTF
TRBV6-5	-	once	TRBJ2-2	TGTGCCAGCAGTTATGGTCTAAACACCGGGGAGCTGTTTTTT	CASSYGLNTGELFF
TRBV7-9	TRBD1	-	TRBJ2-7	TGTGCCAGCAGCTTAGCGCAGGGGGCTTGGGACGAGCAGTACTTC	CASSLAQGAWDEQYF
TRBV18	-	-	TRBJ1-5	TGTGCCAGCTCACCGTATCTCCCGGGCAGCAATCAGCCCCAGCATTTT	CASSPYLPGSNQPQHF
TRBV2	-	-	TRBJ1-5	TGTGCCAGCAGTCCGGACACCGAAGAGCCCCAGCATTTT	CASSPDTEEPQHF
TRBV27	-	-	TRBJ2-1	TGTGCCAGCAGTTTCACAAAAACCTACAATGAGCAGTTCTTC	CASSFTKTYNEQFF
TRBV7-9	TRBD2	-	TRBJ2-5	TGTGCCAGCAGCCCGAGCCGGGAGGCGGAGACCCAGTACTTC	CASSPSREAETQYF
TRBV4-3	-	-	TRBJ2-7	TGCGCCAGCAGCCAACACCGGGGAGAATACGAGCAGTACTTC	CASSQHRGEYEQYF
TRBV4-1	-	-	TRBJ2-1	TGCGCCAGCAGCCAAGCGGCAGGGATGCGTGAGCAGTTCTTC	CASSQAAGMREQFF
TRBV28	TRBD2	once	TRBJ2-7	TGTGCCAGCAGTCTCTTAGCGGGAGGGTTTGGCAACGAGCAGTACTTC	CASSLLAGGFGNEQYF
TRBV29-1	-	-	TRBJ1-1	TGCAGCGTGTGGGGGAAAACTGAAGCTTTCTTT	CSVWGKTEAFF
TRBV7-2	-	once	TRBJ1-5	TGTGCCAGCAGCGTATCCGGAGTTACGGGCAATCAGCCCCAGCATTTT	CASSVSGVTGNQPQHF